A selection of T cell receptor beta chains follows, all from one sample in a study of blood T cell repertoires in COVID-19. Measured with immunoSEQ multiplex PCR; TCRdb has only the in-frame clones, and not every one. The sample includes some 200,000 clones, approximately 84% of them seen just once. The sample was peripheral blood. All receptors come from a human donor with acute or convalescent COVID-19. The donor label of this sample is uncertain. Both conserved end residues are part of each CDR3. D genes are given only for firm matches. Some rows mark clone size as missing; the rest say once, few, many or name a class of expanded clone.

.,TRBJ2-4,TRBV19,.,CASSMIGGTWAKNIQYF,TGTGCCAGTAGTATGATTGGCGGGACGTGGGCCAAAAACATTCAGTACTTC
.,TRBJ1-3,TRBV18,.,CASLPDRNSGNTIYF,TGTGCCAGCTTACCGGACAGAAACTCTGGAAACACCATATATTTT
.,TRBJ1-1,TRBV10-3,.,CAITPQENTEAFF,TGTGCCATCACGCCCCAGGAGAACACTGAAGCTTTCTTT
.,TRBJ2-2,TRBV29-1,.,CSVDLGLNTGELFF,TGCAGCGTTGACCTCGGGTTGAACACCGGGGAGCTGTTTTTT
.,TRBJ1-1,TRBV5-1,TRBD1,CASSTRDRGTEAFF,TGCGCCAGCAGCACCCGGGACAGGGGCACTGAAGCTTTCTTT
.,TRBJ2-2,TRBV24-1,TRBD2,CATLAAGGDTGELFF,TGTGCCACCCTGGCGGCGGGGGGCGATACCGGGGAGCTGTTTTTT
.,TRBJ2-1,TRBV6-1,.,CASSDPGRGPQGQFF,TGTGCCAGCAGTGACCCGGGCAGGGGCCCACAGGGGCAGTTCTTC
.,TRBJ2-7,TRBV15,TRBD2,CATSRARGSSTSGAAYEQYF,TGTGCCACCAGCAGAGCTCGGGGCTCAAGTACTAGCGGCGCAGCGTACGAGCAGTACTTC
.,TRBJ2-1,TRBV4-3,TRBD2,CASSHTEREFRNEQFF,TGCGCCAGCAGCCATACCGAGCGGGAGTTTCGGAATGAGCAGTTCTTC
.,TRBJ2-4,TRBV18,TRBD1,CASSQGQGTLNIQYF,TGTGCCAGCTCACAAGGACAGGGAACGTTAAACATTCAGTACTTC
once,TRBJ1-5,TRBV27,.,CASRPETEINQPQHF,TGTGCCAGCAGACCCGAGACAGAGATCAATCAGCCCCAGCATTTT
.,TRBJ2-1,TRBV6-1,TRBD2,CASQTSGNEQFF,TGTGCCAGCCAGACTAGCGGCAATGAGCAGTTCTTC
.,TRBJ2-2,TRBV6-1,TRBD2,CASSEVRLAGANTGELFF,TGTGCCAGCAGTGAAGTTAGACTAGCGGGAGCGAACACCGGGGAGCTGTTTTTT
.,TRBJ2-7,TRBV9,.,CASSPRQRAYEQYF,TGTGCCAGCAGCCCCCGACAGCGAGCCTACGAGCAGTACTTC
once,TRBJ2-2,TRBV5-1,TRBD2,CASTPGGRANTGELFF,TGCGCCAGCACCCCGGGGGGGAGAGCCAACACCGGGGAGCTGTTTTTT
.,TRBJ2-1,TRBV6-5,TRBD1,CASSGQRYNEQFF,TGTGCCAGCTCGGGACAGCGTTACAATGAGCAGTTCTTC
.,TRBJ2-7,TRBV14,TRBD1,CASSLRDSMRDEQYF,TGTGCCAGCAGCCTAAGGGACAGCATGAGGGACGAGCAGTACTTC
once,TRBJ2-7,TRBV25-1,TRBD1,CASSGGQGHPWSYEQYF,TGTGCCAGCAGTGGGGGACAGGGGCACCCTTGGTCGTACGAGCAGTACTTC
.,TRBJ2-2,TRBV7-7,.,CASSLDRNTGELFF,TGTGCCAGCAGCCTCGACAGGAACACCGGGGAGCTGTTTTTT
.,TRBJ1-6,TRBV28,.,CASSSPGAYSPLHF,TGTGCCAGCAGTTCCCCAGGGGCGTATTCACCCCTCCACTTT
.,TRBJ2-3,TRBV14,TRBD2,CASSQAPSGRGADTQYF,TGTGCCAGCAGCCAAGCCCCTAGCGGGAGAGGGGCAGATACGCAGTATTTT
.,TRBJ2-2,TRBV7-9,.,CASSLNPLRGGELFF,TGTGCCAGCAGCTTAAACCCCCTCCGGGGAGGGGAGCTGTTTTTT
.,TRBJ2-3,TRBV30,TRBD1,CAWSDRDSAQYF,TGTGCCTGGAGCGACCGGGACAGTGCGCAGTATTTT
.,TRBJ2-1,TRBV7-8,TRBD2,CATGIAGGAGEQFF,TGTGCCACGGGGATAGCGGGAGGGGCGGGTGAGCAGTTCTTC
.,TRBJ1-1,TRBV28,.,CASRYSGRGTEAFF,TGTGCCAGCCGTTACTCAGGGAGGGGAACTGAAGCTTTCTTT
.,TRBJ2-3,TRBV24-1,TRBD1,CATSDTGTGGVGTDTQYF,TGTGCCACCAGTGATACCGGGACAGGCGGAGTGGGCACAGATACGCAGTATTTT
.,TRBJ2-5,TRBV3-1/TRBV3-2,TRBD2,CASSRSGRETQYF,TGTGCCAGCAGCCGTAGCGGGAGAGAGACCCAGTACTTC
.,TRBJ2-7,TRBV11-1,TRBD1,CASSLRGRTSGEQYF,TGTGCCAGCAGCTTAAGGGGGCGAACCTCGGGGGAGCAGTACTTC
.,TRBJ1-1,TRBV2,TRBD1,CASIRDSFTEAFF,TGTGCCAGCATCCGGGACAGCTTCACTGAAGCTTTCTTT
.,TRBJ1-1,TRBV10-3,TRBD1,CAIIGTGPEAFF,TGTGCCATCATTGGGACAGGCCCTGAAGCTTTCTTT
once,TRBJ1-3,TRBV19,TRBD1,CASRSTGEGNTIYF,TGTGCCAGTAGGTCTACAGGGGAAGGAAACACCATATATTTT
.,TRBJ2-5,TRBV7-9,TRBD2,CASSREGSGSVETQYF,TGTGCCAGCAGCCGGGAGGGTAGCGGGAGCGTGGAGACCCAGTACTTC
.,TRBJ2-1,TRBV19,TRBD1,CASSTRRTGNPDEQFF,TGTGCCAGTAGTACCCGGAGGACAGGCAACCCCGATGAGCAGTTCTTC
once,TRBJ2-5,TRBV15,TRBD2,CATSRVVRTSGQETQYF,TGTGCCACCAGCAGAGTAGTCCGGACTAGCGGCCAAGAGACCCAGTACTTC
.,TRBJ2-3,TRBV5-8,TRBD2,CASSWITSGRAALADTQYF,TGTGCCAGCAGCTGGATAACTAGCGGGAGGGCCGCTTTGGCAGATACGCAGTATTTT
.,TRBJ1-2,TRBV5-6,.,CASSLTVAYGYTF,TGTGCCAGCAGCCTGACAGTGGCATATGGCTACACCTTC
once,TRBJ2-3,TRBV7-9,.,CASSLGGTPSTDTQYF,TGTGCCAGCAGCTTAGGGGGGACACCTAGCACAGATACGCAGTATTTT
.,TRBJ1-2,TRBV6-5,TRBD1,CASRITTGHYGYTF,TGTGCCAGCAGGATAACGACAGGGCACTATGGCTACACCTTC
.,TRBJ1-2,TRBV10-3,TRBD1,CATTGTGSYGYTF,TGTGCCACTACCGGGACAGGGAGCTATGGCTACACCTTC
.,TRBJ2-7,TRBV19,.,CASSIDAGVANSYEQYF,TGTGCCAGTAGTATAGACGCCGGGGTAGCGAACTCCTACGAGCAGTACTTC
.,TRBJ2-2,TRBV27,.,CASSLRFESNTGELFF,TGTGCCAGCAGTTTGAGGTTTGAATCGAACACCGGGGAGCTGTTTTTT
.,TRBJ2-3,TRBV5-1,TRBD1,CASSPEGTGGADTQYF,TGCGCCAGCAGCCCAGAAGGGACAGGGGGCGCAGATACGCAGTATTTT